Each of the 15 T cell receptor beta chains below was sequenced from the same sample in a study of tumor-infiltrating lymphocytes in localized non-small cell lung cancer. TCRdb keeps only in-frame clones here, not all; method: immunoSEQ multiplex PCR. The data hold some 10,000 clones, with 84% observed a single time. Specimen: lung tumor tissue. Every receptor here comes from a human donor with non-small cell lung cancer.

The gene calls are TRBV7-2 and TRBJ1-1, with unresolved D. This CDR3 has 14 amino acids. From germline, CDR1 is SGHTA and CDR2 FQGNSA. V gave up 5 bases and J gave up 4 bases, with 14 bases separating them. CDR3 bases: TGTGCCAGCAGCCCCGCAGGTTTTGCCACTGAAGCTTTCTTT. It translates to CASSPAGFATEAFF.

The genes are TRBV5-4 and TRBJ2-2; D unresolved. The V gene's germline CDR1 is SGHNT and CDR2 YYREEE (reference sequence). The V end lost 1 base, the J end lost 1 base, and 5 bases lay between the germline ends. This CDR3 has 14 amino acids. CDR3 region: CASSLQRNTGELFF. In DNA form, the CDR3 reads TGTGCCAGCAGCTTGCAAAGGAACACCGGGGAGCTGTTTTTT.

This clone is large by share. This chain joins TRBV19 and TRBJ2-5, with TRBD2 matching 13 bases. This CDR3 comprises 15 residues. V shed 7 bases, J shed 5 bases, and the junction held 7 bases outside the gene matches. Germline CDR1 LNHDA, CDR2 SQIVND (reference sequence). CDR3 in amino acids: CASKEGLAGAETQYF. DNA for the CDR3: TGTGCCAGTAAGGAAGGACTAGCGGGAGCTGAGACCCAGTACTTC.

The rearrangement joins TRBV9 to TRBJ2-7, with D perhaps matching TRBD1 (5 bases). The CDR3 has 13 amino acids. The V and J ends lost 4 bases and 3 bases respectively, with 11 bases between them. CDR1 and CDR2 (germline): SGDLS, YYNGEE. The CDR3, as DNA: TGTGCCAGCAGCCCAGGGTGGAACTACGAGCAGTACTTC. Protein product: CASSPGWNYEQYF.

V and J are TRBV2 and TRBJ1-2; tentatively, D is TRBD1 (5 bases). The V gene lost 2 bases and the J gene lost 5 bases, with 15 bases spanning the gap. Germline assignment: CDR1 SNHLY and CDR2 FYNNEI. This CDR3 region has 15 residues. The CDR3, as DNA: TGTGCCAGCAGTGAAAGGCGGGGGTTGGGTTATGGCTACACCTTC. It yields the protein CASSERRGLGYGYTF. Based on the CDR3 plus reference TRBV2 and TRBJ1-2, the full variable domain is EPEVTQTPSHQVTQMGQEVILRCVPISNHLYFYWYRQILGQKVEFLVSFYNNEISEKSEIFDDQFSVERPDGSNFTLKIRSTKLEDSAMYFCASSERRGLGYGYTFGSGTRLTVV.

This chain uses TRBV5-1 with TRBJ2-2; D gene uncertain. This CDR3 contains 15 residues. Germline CDR1 is SGHRS and CDR2 is YFSETQ. The ends were cut back, 0 bases at V and 3 bases at J, with 9 bases in the middle. CDR3 sequence (DNA): TGCGCCAGCAGCTTGGCCATTGGGGACACCGGGGAGCTGTTTTTT. This sequence encodes CASSLAIGDTGELFF.

The sample holds a few counts of this clone. This chain links TRBV5-1 with TRBJ1-1, with no clear D. CDR3 length: 12 residues. CDR1 is SGHRS, CDR2 YFSETQ, per germline. V dropped 4 bases and J dropped 11 bases, with 15 bases sitting between them. CDR3 DNA sequence: TGCGCCAGCAGCATGGACTCCAACGGGGCTTTCTTT. Protein product: CASSMDSNGAFF.

The chain uses TRBV9 and TRBJ1-4; D unresolved. Germline lookup yields CDR1 SGDLS and CDR2 YYNGEE. The CDR3 extends over 15 amino acids. Trimming took off 4 bases at V and 0 bases at J, with 10 bases between the two ends. The chain's CDR3 is CASSQEPATNEKLFF. CDR3 bases: TGTGCCAGCAGCCAGGAACCTGCAACTAATGAAAAACTGTTTTTT.

This clone was seen once. The CDR3 nucleotides read TGCAGCGTAGGGGTTAGCAATCAGCCCCAGCATTTT. As protein: CSVGVSNQPQHF. The rearrangement uses TRBV29-1 and TRBJ1-5; perhaps TRBD1 as D (5 bases). Germline CDR1 reads SQVTM; CDR2 reads ANQGSEA. The CDR3 totals 12 residues. The germline V and J ends were trimmed by 6 bases and 0 bases, with 6 bases remaining between them.

The sample holds one count of this clone. The chain combines TRBV30 with TRBJ1-1; D unresolved. CDR3 size: 11 residues. Trimming left V 1 base short and J 9 bases short, with 9 bases between. The germline V gene has CDR1 GTSNPN and CDR2 SVGIG (reference sequence). DNA for the CDR3: TGTGCCTGGAGTGGGACCGATAAAGCTTTCTTT. Translating it yields CAWSGTDKAFF.

This chain joins TRBV19 and TRBJ1-1; 9 bases map to TRBD1. V gave up 5 bases and J gave up 3 bases; unmatched junction bases: 10. The CDR3 runs to 16 residues. Germline V gene data show CDR1 as LNHDA and CDR2 as SQIVND (reference sequence). The CDR3 DNA sequence: TGTGCCAGTAGTTATCGGACAGGGGCGGGTGACACTGAAGCTTTCTTT. Translation gives CASSYRTGAGDTEAFF.

The chain couples TRBV11-2 to TRBJ1-3, with D unclear. There are 18 residues in the CDR3. V was shortened by 0 bases and J by 0 bases, with 15 bases between the two germline ends. CDR1 and CDR2 from the germline V gene are SGHAT and FQNNGV. The CDR3 reads CASSLESLGKGSGNTIYF. The CDR3 nucleotides are TGTGCCAGCAGCTTAGAGTCTTTGGGGAAAGGCTCTGGAAACACCATATATTTT.

The V call is TRBV4-2, the J call TRBJ1-2; unclear D gene. The CDR3 length is 16 residues. V lost 0 bases and J 3 bases, leaving 14 bases between the germline ends. CDR1 is LGHNA, CDR2 YNFKEQ, per germline. CDR3 region: CASSQDAEPRYYGYTF. CDR3 coding DNA: TGTGCCAGCAGCCAAGATGCCGAACCGAGATACTATGGCTACACCTTC.

The J gene is TRBJ2-3, the V gene TRBV15; D call uncertain. This CDR3 region has 14 residues. Germline assignment: CDR1 LNHNV and CDR2 YYDKDF (reference sequence). V lost 3 bases and J 5 bases, leaving 12 bases between the germline ends. CDR3 DNA: TGTGCCACCAGCAGGGGCCTTAAGGGAGATACGCAGTATTTT. Residues: CATSRGLKGDTQYF.

This sequence joins TRBV5-8 and TRBJ2-4, with D unclear. The CDR3 runs 12 residues. Trimming left V 0 bases short and J 9 bases short, with 7 bases between. Germline loops: CDR1 SGHTS, CDR2 YDEGEE. The CDR3 DNA is TGTGCCAGCAGCTTGGTTAGTGGCATTCAGTACTTC. Protein sequence: CASSLVSGIQYF.